These T cell receptor beta chains were read from a single sample in a study of post-analysis software for immune sequencing data. In TCRdb, the PCR reads were re-called with MiXCR into one record per CDR3 protein. The table shows about half a million distinct CDR3 sequences, with 34% occurring only once. Sequenced material: blood. Receptors originate from a girl aged 2-17 years with multiple sclerosis. CDR3s include the opening cysteine and the closing phenylalanine or tryptophan. D genes are given only for firm matches. The size entry is marked missing in some rows and otherwise reads once, few, many or a size class.

j_call d_call v_call clone_size cdr3_aa cdr3_nt
TRBJ2-1 TRBD2 TRBV5-1 - CASSLRLAGRSSYNEQFF TGCGCCAGCAGCTTGAGACTAGCGGGGCGAAGCTCCTACAATGAGCAGTTCTTC
TRBJ1-2 - TRBV5-4 - CASGTPTVPPFDGYTF TGTGCCAGCGGCACCCCGACAGTCCCCCCTTTCGATGGCTACACCTTC
TRBJ2-3 TRBD2 TRBV14 - CASSQLSGGITDTQYF TGTGCCAGCAGCCAATTAAGCGGGGGGATCACAGATACGCAGTATTTT
TRBJ2-3 - TRBV12-3/TRBV12-4 - CASSFYGYEQYF TGTGCCAGCAGTTTTTACGGCTACGAGCAGTATTTT
TRBJ2-3 - TRBV5-1 few CASSLRNVGTDTQYF TGCGCCAGCAGCTTGCGCAATGTGGGCACAGATACGCAGTATTTT
TRBJ2-4 TRBD1 TRBV6-5 few CASSRTGLAKNIQYF TGTGCCAGCAGTAGGACAGGGTTAGCCAAAAACATTCAGTACTTC
TRBJ1-1 - TRBV12-3/TRBV12-4 - CASSLTGDNTEAFF TGTGCCAGCAGTTTGACTGGGGATAACACTGAAGCTTTCTTT
TRBJ2-1 TRBD2 TRBV5-1 few CASSLIWTSGHNEQFF TGCGCCAGCAGCTTGATTTGGACTAGCGGTCACAATGAGCAGTTCTTC
TRBJ2-1 TRBD2 TRBV11-2 - CASSFGLAGVNEQFF TGTGCCAGCAGCTTTGGACTAGCGGGGGTCAATGAGCAGTTCTTC
TRBJ2-2 TRBD1 TRBV7-9 - CASSLDGTGGGELFF TGTGCCAGCAGCTTAGATGGGACAGGAGGCGGGGAGCTGTTTTTT
TRBJ1-5 - TRBV9 - CASSVSAANQPQHF TGTGCCAGCAGCGTCAGCGCAGCCAATCAGCCCCAGCATTTT
TRBJ2-7 - TRBV29-1 - CGVEDQYEQYF TGCGGCGTTGAAGATCAGTACGAGCAGTACTTC
TRBJ2-4 - TRBV4-1 few CASSPQIRDIQYF TGCGCCAGCAGCCCGCAGATTCGGGACATTCAGTACTTC
TRBJ1-6 - TRBV7-2 - CASSWMRSPLHF TGTGCCAGCAGCTGGATGCGGTCACCCCTCCACTTT
TRBJ2-3 TRBD2 TRBV20-1 few CSARDEGLTTDTQYF TGCAGTGCTAGAGATGAGGGACTAACCACAGATACGCAGTATTTT
TRBJ1-2 - TRBV12-3/TRBV12-4 - CASSPTKGRLMDYGYTF TGTGCCAGCAGTCCCACCAAAGGACGCTTGATGGACTATGGCTACACCTTC
TRBJ1-1 TRBD1 TRBV20-1 few CSARDRAGGTEAFF TGCAGTGCTAGGGACAGGGCAGGGGGCACTGAAGCTTTCTTT
TRBJ2-1 - TRBV15 - CATSRSPSDEQFF TGTGCCACCAGCAGAAGCCCCAGCGATGAGCAGTTCTTC
TRBJ2-1 TRBD2 TRBV15 - CATSRDQRGGRDEQFF TGTGCCACCAGCAGAGACCAGCGGGGGGGCCGGGATGAGCAGTTCTTC
TRBJ2-3 - TRBV20-1 many CSARVANTQYF TGCAGTGCCAGAGTAGCGAATACGCAGTATTTT
TRBJ2-3 - TRBV20-1 - CSARAGERRDTQYF TGCAGTGCTAGAGCTGGAGAGAGGAGAGATACGCAGTATTTT
TRBJ2-1 - TRBV29-1 - CSVLDLFTYNEQFF TGCAGCGTCTTGGACCTCTTCACCTACAATGAGCAGTTCTTC
TRBJ1-6 - TRBV3-1 - CASSQVREMSPLHF TGTGCCAGCAGCCAAGTCAGGGAGATGTCACCCCTCCACTTT
TRBJ1-5 TRBD1 TRBV20-1 - CSARRSAGGQPQHF TGCAGTGCTAGGAGGTCGGCAGGGGGTCAGCCCCAGCATTTT
TRBJ1-1 - TRBV6-5 - CASSRGRRVNTEAFF TGTGCCAGCAGTCGGGGACGGCGGGTGAACACTGAAGCTTTCTTT
TRBJ1-5 TRBD1 TRBV29-1 - CSVGTGGSQPQHF TGCAGCGTGGGGACAGGGGGCAGTCAGCCCCAGCATTTT